The present TCR beta chain was sequenced within a study of T cells in Graves' hyperthyroidism and ophthalmopathy. CDR3 length equals 15 residues. Per germline, CDR1 MNHEY and CDR2 SVGEGT. The ends lost 4 bases at V and 7 bases at J; junction bases unmatched: 13. RNA transcripts yielded amplified TCR beta CDR3 regions. When the TCR CDR3 underwent first-round RT-PCR, the HTBI primer set was used. Each CDR3 protein gets one entry after TCRdb re-called the multiplex PCR reads with MiXCR. Of over 250,000 distinct CDR3 sequences in the sample, over 15% were seen once. The sequenced material came from blood. The rearrangement links TRBV6-2 or TRBV6-3 to TRBJ2-7, with 7 bases that match TRBD2. This clonotype was obtained from a woman aged 60 to 75 with Graves' ophthalmopathy. In nucleotides, the CDR3 is TGTGCCAGCAGTTTAAGCGGGGCCGGCACCGGGGAGCAGTACTTC. Translated, it gives CASSLSGAGTGEQYF.